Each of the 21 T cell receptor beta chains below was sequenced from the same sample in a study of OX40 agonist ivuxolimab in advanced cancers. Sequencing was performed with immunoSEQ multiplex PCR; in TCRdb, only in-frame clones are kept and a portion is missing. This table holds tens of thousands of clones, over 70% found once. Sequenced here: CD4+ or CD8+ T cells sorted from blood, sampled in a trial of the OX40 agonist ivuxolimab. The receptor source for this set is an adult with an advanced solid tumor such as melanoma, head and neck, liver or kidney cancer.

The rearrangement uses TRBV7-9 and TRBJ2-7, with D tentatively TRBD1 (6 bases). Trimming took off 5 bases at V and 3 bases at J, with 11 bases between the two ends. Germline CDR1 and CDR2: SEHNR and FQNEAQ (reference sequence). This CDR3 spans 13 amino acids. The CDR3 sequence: CASSRMDSYEQYF. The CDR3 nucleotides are TGTGCCAGCAGCCGAATGGACAGCTACGAGCAGTACTTC.

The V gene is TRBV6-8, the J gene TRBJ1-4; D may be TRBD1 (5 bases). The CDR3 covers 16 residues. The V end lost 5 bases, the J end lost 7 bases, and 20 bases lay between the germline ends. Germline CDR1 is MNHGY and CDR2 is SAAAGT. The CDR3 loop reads CASSNMSGVEGEKLFF. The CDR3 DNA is TGTGCCAGCAGTAACATGTCGGGGGTGGAGGGTGAAAAACTGTTTTTT.

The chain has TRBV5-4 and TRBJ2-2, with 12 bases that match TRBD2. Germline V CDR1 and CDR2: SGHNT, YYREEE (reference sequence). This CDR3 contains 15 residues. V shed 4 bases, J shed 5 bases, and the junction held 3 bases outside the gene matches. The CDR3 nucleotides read TGTGCCAGCAGCCCTGGACTAGCGGGGACCGGGGAGCTGTTTTTT. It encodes CASSPGLAGTGELFF.

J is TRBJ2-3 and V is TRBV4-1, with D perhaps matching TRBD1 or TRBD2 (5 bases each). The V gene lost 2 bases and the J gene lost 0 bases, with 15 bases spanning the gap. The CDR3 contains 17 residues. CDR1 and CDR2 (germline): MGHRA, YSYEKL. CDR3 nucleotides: TGCGCCAGCAGCCAATTGGGAGACAGTCGGAGCACAGATACGCAGTATTTT. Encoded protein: CASSQLGDSRSTDTQYF.

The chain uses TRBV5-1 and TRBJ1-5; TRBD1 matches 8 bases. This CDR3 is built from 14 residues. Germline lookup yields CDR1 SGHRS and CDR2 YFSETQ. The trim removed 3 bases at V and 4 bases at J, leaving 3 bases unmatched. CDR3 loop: CASSYGTGNQPQHF. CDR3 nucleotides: TGCGCCAGCAGCTACGGGACAGGTAATCAGCCCCAGCATTTT. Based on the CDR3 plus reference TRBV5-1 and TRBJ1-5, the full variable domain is KAGVTQTPRYLIKTRGQQVTLSCSPISGHRSVSWYQQTPGQGLQFLFEYFSETQRNKGNFPGRFSGRQFSNSRSEMNVSTLELGDSALYLCASSYGTGNQPQHFGDGTRLSIL.

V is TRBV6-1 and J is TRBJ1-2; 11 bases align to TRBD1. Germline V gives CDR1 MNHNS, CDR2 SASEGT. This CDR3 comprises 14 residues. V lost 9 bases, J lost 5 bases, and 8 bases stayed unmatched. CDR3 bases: TGTGCCAGTTGGGCCGGACAGGGGGCGTATGGCTACACCTTC. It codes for CASWAGQGAYGYTF.

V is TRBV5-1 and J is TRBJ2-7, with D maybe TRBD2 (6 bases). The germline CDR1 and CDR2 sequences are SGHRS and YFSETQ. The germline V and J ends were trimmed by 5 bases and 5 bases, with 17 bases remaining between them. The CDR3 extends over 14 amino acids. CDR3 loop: CASSSGLHSDEQYF. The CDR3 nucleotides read TGCGCCAGCAGTTCGGGACTCCATAGCGACGAGCAGTACTTC.

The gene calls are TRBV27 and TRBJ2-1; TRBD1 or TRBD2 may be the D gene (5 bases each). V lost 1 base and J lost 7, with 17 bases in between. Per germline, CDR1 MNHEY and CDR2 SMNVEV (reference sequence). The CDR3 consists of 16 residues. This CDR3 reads CASSLLGPRGLNEQFF. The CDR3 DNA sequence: TGTGCCAGCAGTTTATTGGGACCCCGGGGTTTAAATGAGCAGTTCTTC.

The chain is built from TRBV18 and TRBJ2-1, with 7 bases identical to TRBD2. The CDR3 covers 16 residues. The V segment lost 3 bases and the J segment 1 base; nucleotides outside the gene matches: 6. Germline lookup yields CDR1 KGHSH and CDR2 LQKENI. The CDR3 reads CASSPAPGGSYNEQFF. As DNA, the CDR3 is TGTGCCAGCTCACCGGCCCCGGGGGGTTCCTACAATGAGCAGTTCTTC.

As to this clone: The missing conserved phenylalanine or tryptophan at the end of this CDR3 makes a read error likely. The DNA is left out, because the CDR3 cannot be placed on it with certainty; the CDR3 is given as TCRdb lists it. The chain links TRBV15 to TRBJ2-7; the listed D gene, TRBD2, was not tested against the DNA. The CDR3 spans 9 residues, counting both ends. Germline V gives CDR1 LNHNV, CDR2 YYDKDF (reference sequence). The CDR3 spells CATSRGLNL.

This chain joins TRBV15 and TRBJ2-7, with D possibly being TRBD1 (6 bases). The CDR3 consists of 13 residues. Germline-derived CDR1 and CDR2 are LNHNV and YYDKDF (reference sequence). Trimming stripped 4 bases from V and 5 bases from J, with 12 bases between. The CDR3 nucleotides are TGTGCCACCAGCATCCTACAGGGACACGAGCAGTACTTC. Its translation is CATSILQGHEQYF.

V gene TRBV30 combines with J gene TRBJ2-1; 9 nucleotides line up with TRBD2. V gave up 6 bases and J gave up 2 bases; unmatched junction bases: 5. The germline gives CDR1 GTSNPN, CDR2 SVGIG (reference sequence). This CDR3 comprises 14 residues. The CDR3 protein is CACSSSGTYNEQFF. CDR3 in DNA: TGTGCCTGTTCGTCTAGCGGGACCTACAATGAGCAGTTCTTC.

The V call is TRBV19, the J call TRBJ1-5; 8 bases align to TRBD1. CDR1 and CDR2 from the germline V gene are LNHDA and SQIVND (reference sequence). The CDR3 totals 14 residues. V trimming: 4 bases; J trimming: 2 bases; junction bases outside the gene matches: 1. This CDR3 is CASSTGQGNQPQHF. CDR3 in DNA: TGTGCCAGTAGTACGGGACAGGGCAATCAGCCCCAGCATTTT. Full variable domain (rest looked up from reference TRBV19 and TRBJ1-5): DGGITQSPKYLFRKEGQNVTLSCEQNLNHDAMYWYRQDPGQGLRLIYYSQIVNDFQKGDIAEGYSVSREKKESFPLTVTSAQKNPTAFYLCASSTGQGNQPQHFGDGTRLSIL.

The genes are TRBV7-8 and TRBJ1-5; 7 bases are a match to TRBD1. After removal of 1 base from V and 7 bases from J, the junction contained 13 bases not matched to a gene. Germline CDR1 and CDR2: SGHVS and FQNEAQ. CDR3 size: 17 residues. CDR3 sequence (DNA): TGTGCCAGCAGCTTAGGTCAGACAGGGTGGAGGATGCAGCCCCAGCATTTT. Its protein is CASSLGQTGWRMQPQHF.

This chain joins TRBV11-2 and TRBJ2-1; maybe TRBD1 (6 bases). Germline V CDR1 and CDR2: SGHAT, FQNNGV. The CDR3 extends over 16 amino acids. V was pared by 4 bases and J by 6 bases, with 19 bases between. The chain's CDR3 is CASSSTPGQRGNEQFF. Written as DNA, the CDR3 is TGTGCCAGCAGCTCGACCCCGGGACAACGGGGCAATGAGCAGTTCTTC.

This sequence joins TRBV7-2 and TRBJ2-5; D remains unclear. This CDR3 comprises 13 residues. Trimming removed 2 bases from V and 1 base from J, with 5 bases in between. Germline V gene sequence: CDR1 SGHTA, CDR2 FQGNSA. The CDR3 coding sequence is TGTGCCAGCAGCTTACAGCTCCAAGAGACCCAGTACTTC. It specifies CASSLQLQETQYF.

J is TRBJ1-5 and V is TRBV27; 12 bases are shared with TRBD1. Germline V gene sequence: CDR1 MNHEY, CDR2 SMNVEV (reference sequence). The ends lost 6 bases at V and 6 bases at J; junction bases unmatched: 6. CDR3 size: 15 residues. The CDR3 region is CASRTGTGGGQPQHF. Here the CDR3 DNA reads TGTGCCAGCAGAACCGGGACAGGGGGCGGTCAGCCCCAGCATTTT.

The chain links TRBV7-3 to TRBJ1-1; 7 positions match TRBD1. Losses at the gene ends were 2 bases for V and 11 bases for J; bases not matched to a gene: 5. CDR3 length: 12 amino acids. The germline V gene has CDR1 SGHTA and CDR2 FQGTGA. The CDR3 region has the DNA TGTGCCAGCAGCTTACTAGGGGGCCCGGCTTTCTTT. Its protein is CASSLLGGPAFF.

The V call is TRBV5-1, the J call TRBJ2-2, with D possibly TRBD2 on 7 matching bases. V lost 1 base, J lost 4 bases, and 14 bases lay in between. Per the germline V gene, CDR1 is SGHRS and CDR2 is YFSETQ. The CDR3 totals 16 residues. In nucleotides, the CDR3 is TGCGCCAGCAGCTTGTTCGGGGGGCCTGGCACCGGGGAGCTGTTTTTT. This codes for CASSLFGGPGTGELFF.

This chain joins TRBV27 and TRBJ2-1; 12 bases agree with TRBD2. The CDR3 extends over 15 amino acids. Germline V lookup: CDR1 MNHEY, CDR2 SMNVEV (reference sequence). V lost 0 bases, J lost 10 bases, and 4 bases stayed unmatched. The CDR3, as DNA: TGTGCCAGCAGTTTATCGGCTAGCGGGAGGGACGAGCAGTTCTTC. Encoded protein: CASSLSASGRDEQFF.

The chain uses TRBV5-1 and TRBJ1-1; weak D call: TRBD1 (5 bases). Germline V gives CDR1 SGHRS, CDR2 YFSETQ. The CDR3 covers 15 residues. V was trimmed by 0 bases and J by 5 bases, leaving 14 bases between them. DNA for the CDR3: TGCGCCAGCAGCTTGGCCCTCGGACAAGAGACTGAAGCTTTCTTT. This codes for CASSLALGQETEAFF.